Below, 32 T cell receptor beta chains from the same sample are listed, as sequenced in a study of control samples from healthy donors and cancer patients. The protocol was immunoSEQ multiplex PCR, while the TCRdb copy is restricted to in-frame clones and leaves out a portion. The table lists over 150,000 clones, about 94% of them singletons. Sequencing was performed on PBMCs. The receptors originated from a man in his fifties or sixties with colorectal cancer.

The chain joins TRBV7-9 to TRBJ1-2; D is unclear. With 3 bases removed from V and 8 bases from J, the gap between germline ends came to 13 bases. The CDR3 consists of 13 residues. Germline V lookup: CDR1 SEHNR, CDR2 FQNEAQ (reference sequence). CDR3 loop: CASSFGVERGYTF. CDR3 coding DNA: TGTGCCAGCAGCTTTGGGGTAGAGAGGGGCTACACCTTC.

This chain connects TRBV6-2 or TRBV6-3 to TRBJ2-1; D gene uncertain. The CDR3 has 15 amino acids. Germline assignment: CDR1 MNHEY and CDR2 SVGEGT. V lost 6 bases and J 2 bases, leaving 14 bases between the germline ends. Written as DNA, the CDR3 is TGTGCCAGCAGCCCCCTCGGAATCACCTACAATGAGCAGTTCTTC. Its protein is CASSPLGITYNEQFF.

V and J are TRBV6-1 and TRBJ1-2, with D perhaps TRBD1 (6 bases). Trimming removed 1 base from V and 3 bases from J, with 12 bases in between. The length of the CDR3 is 15 residues. Germline values: CDR1 MNHNS, CDR2 SASEGT. CDR3 DNA: TGTGCCAGCAGTGAAGTGTTAGGGGGAGACTATGGCTACACCTTC. As protein: CASSEVLGGDYGYTF.

This chain links TRBV6-5 with TRBJ2-7; 8 nucleotides align to TRBD1. The germline V gene encodes CDR1 MNHEY and CDR2 SVGAGI. The length of the CDR3 is 14 residues. Losses at the gene ends were 6 bases for V and 1 base for J; bases not matched to a gene: 5. This CDR3 is CASSPDRASYEQYF. CDR3 nucleotides: TGTGCCAGCAGCCCGGACAGGGCATCCTACGAGCAGTACTTC.

The V call is TRBV20-1, the J call TRBJ1-6; D is undetermined. V gave up 7 bases and J gave up 7 bases, with 8 bases separating them. CDR1 is DFQATT and CDR2 is SNEGSKA in the germline V gene (reference sequence). The CDR3 extends over 11 amino acids. The CDR3 DNA is TGCAGTGTGGGTCAGAATTCACCCCTCCACTTT. Amino acid sequence: CSVGQNSPLHF.

This chain connects TRBV30 to TRBJ2-6, with a weak D call TRBD1 (5 bases). With 3 bases removed from V and 0 bases from J, the gap between germline ends came to 15 bases. Germline V gene lookup returns CDR1 GTSNPN and CDR2 SVGIG (reference sequence). The CDR3 loop spans 17 amino acids. Here the CDR3 DNA reads TGTGCCTGGAGAAGAGGCAGGGTCCGCTCTGGGGCCAACGTCCTGACTTTC. Residues: CAWRRGRVRSGANVLTF. The whole variable domain, remainder taken from reference TRBV30 and TRBJ2-6, is SQTIHQWPATLVQPVGSPLSLECTVEGTSNPNLYWYRQAAGRGLQLLFYSVGIGQISSEVPQNLSASRPQDRQFILSSKKLLLSDSGFYLCAWRRGRVRSGANVLTFGAGSRLTVL.

The CDR3 DNA follows: TGTGCCAGTAGTATTAGCGGGGGGTTCACAGATACGCAGTATTTT. Translating it yields CASSISGGFTDTQYF. The chain joins TRBV19 to TRBJ2-3; 10 bases map to TRBD2. Looked up from germline, CDR1 is LNHDA and CDR2 is SQIVND (reference sequence). The CDR3 is 15 residues long. After removal of 3 bases from V and 2 bases from J, the junction contained 2 bases not matched to a gene.

The V call is TRBV28, the J call TRBJ1-6, with 7 bases lining up with TRBD1. Germline-derived CDR1 and CDR2 are MDHEN and SYDVKM. This CDR3 has 13 residues. Trimming removed 5 bases from V and 9 bases from J; junction bases left unmatched: 4. Here the CDR3 reads CASSIDRVSPLHF. CDR3 nucleotides: TGTGCCAGCAGTATCGACAGGGTTTCACCCCTCCACTTT. The full variable domain, with the rest looked up from reference TRBV28 and TRBJ1-6, is DVKVTQSSRYLVKRTGEKVFLECVQDMDHENMFWYRQDPGLGLRLIYFSYDVKMKEKGDIPEGYSVSREKKERFSLILESASTNQTSMYLCASSIDRVSPLHFGNGTRLTVT.

The chain recombines TRBV27 with TRBJ1-2; D remains ambiguous. V lost 6 bases and J 1 base, leaving 6 bases between the germline ends. The CDR3 covers 12 residues. Germline CDR1 MNHEY, CDR2 SMNVEV (reference sequence). CDR3 sequence: CASRESNYGYTF. The CDR3, as DNA: TGTGCCAGCAGAGAGAGTAACTATGGCTACACCTTC.

The J gene is TRBJ2-1, the V gene TRBV5-1; TRBD2 is a possible D gene (5 bases). The length of the CDR3 is 15 residues. Trimming took off 4 bases at V and 0 bases at J, with 11 bases between the two ends. Looked up from germline, CDR1 is SGHRS and CDR2 is YFSETQ. CDR3 nucleotides: TGCGCCAGCAGCCCCGGACTGAGCTCCTACAATGAGCAGTTCTTC. Its translation is CASSPGLSSYNEQFF.

The chain uses TRBV5-1 and TRBJ1-4, with 8 positions matching TRBD1. Germline-derived CDR1 and CDR2 are SGHRS and YFSETQ. This CDR3 has 14 residues. Germline trimming cut 7 bases from V and 3 bases from J; bases unmatched to any gene: 5. Here the CDR3 DNA reads TGCGCCAGCGCAGGGGGCCGCCCTAATGAAAAACTGTTTTTT. Translation gives CASAGGRPNEKLFF.

The rearrangement uses TRBV6-6 and TRBJ2-7; either TRBD1 or TRBD2 may supply D (5 bases each). This CDR3 contains 18 residues. Germline CDR1 and CDR2: MNHNY and SVGAGI (reference sequence). V lost 5 bases and J lost 1, with 24 bases in between. The CDR3 nucleotides read TGTGCCAGCAGTCAAACCACGGCTGGGGGTCCTTCTTCCTACGAGCAGTACTTC. Amino acid sequence: CASSQTTAGGPSSYEQYF.

The chain uses TRBV10-3 and TRBJ2-5; D remains ambiguous. CDR3 length: 14 residues. Germline V gene lookup returns CDR1 ENHRY and CDR2 SYGVKD. Between the trimmed V and J ends, which lost 3 bases and 1 base, there was a span of 9 bases. The CDR3 DNA is TGTGCCATCAGTGACCTCCAGTCCCAAGAGACCCAGTACTTC. The encoded protein is CAISDLQSQETQYF.

The V call is TRBV5-8, the J call TRBJ1-4, with D perhaps matching TRBD1 (5 bases). Per the germline V gene, CDR1 is SGHTS and CDR2 is YDEGEE. The CDR3 is made up of 15 amino acids. Trimming cost V 9 bases and J 0 bases, with 15 bases left between them. The CDR3 here is CATSRGFATNEKLFF. DNA of the CDR3: TGTGCCACCTCGAGGGGATTCGCAACTAATGAAAAACTGTTTTTT. Full variable domain (outside the CDR3, taken from reference TRBV5-8 and TRBJ1-4): EAGVTQSPTHLIKTRGQQATLRCSPISGHTSVYWYQQALGLGLQFLLWYDEGEERNRGNFPPRFSGRQFPNYSSELNVNALELEDSALYLCATSRGFATNEKLFFGSGTQLSVL.

In DNA, the CDR3 is TGCGCCAGCAGCTTGGGTCAGGGAGAGACTGAAGCTTTCTTT. Residues: CASSLGQGETEAFF. The chain links TRBV5-1 to TRBJ1-1; D is perhaps TRBD1 (5 bases). Germline CDR1 and CDR2: SGHRS and YFSETQ. This CDR3 contains 14 residues. Trimming took off 0 bases at V and 5 bases at J, with 11 bases between the two ends.

The chain carries TRBV5-1 and TRBJ2-6; 10 bases map to TRBD1. CDR1 and CDR2 (germline): SGHRS, YFSETQ. The CDR3 length is 16 residues. The J segment lost 0 bases and the V segment lost 7 bases, leaving 4 bases of the junction unmatched. As DNA, the CDR3 is TGCGCCAGCGGGACAGGGGTCTCCTCTGGGGCCAACGTCCTGACTTTC. This gives the protein CASGTGVSSGANVLTF.

This rearrangement joins TRBV20-1 to TRBJ1-1; no definite D call. CDR1 is DFQATT and CDR2 is SNEGSKA in the germline V gene (reference sequence). The CDR3 sequence is 11 residues long. The V end lost 1 base, the J end lost 6 bases, and 6 bases lay between the germline ends. CDR3 coding DNA: TGCAGTGCTAGAGTTGTTGCTGAAGCTTTCTTT. This codes for CSARVVAEAFF.

This chain joins TRBV6-6 and TRBJ2-7; D might be TRBD1 (6 bases). Germline CDR1 reads MNHNY; CDR2 reads SVGAGI (reference sequence). V gave up 3 bases and J gave up 0 bases, with 12 bases separating them. The CDR3 length is 15 residues. CDR3 sequence reads: CASSYPGQSSYEQYF. The CDR3 DNA reads TGTGCCAGCAGTTATCCCGGACAGAGCTCCTACGAGCAGTACTTC.

V and J are TRBV10-3 and TRBJ2-7; no reliable D call. Trimming pared 3 bases from V and 3 bases from J, leaving 15 bases between. CDR3 length: 15 amino acids. Looked up from germline, CDR1 is ENHRY and CDR2 is SYGVKD. The DNA for the CDR3 is TGTGCCATCAGTGATGCAACCCGTGGGATCTACGAGCAGTACTTC. Amino acids: CAISDATRGIYEQYF.

The chain couples TRBV5-4 to TRBJ1-3; no reliable D call. This CDR3 has 15 residues. Per germline, CDR1 SGHNT and CDR2 YYREEE (reference sequence). Trimming took off 0 bases at V and 2 bases at J, with 9 bases between the two ends. CDR3: CASSLVGSTGNTIYF. The CDR3 DNA reads as TGTGCCAGCAGCTTGGTTGGATCGACTGGAAACACCATATATTTT.

The chain joins TRBV12-5 to TRBJ2-2; 11 bases map to TRBD2. The V gene's germline CDR1 is LGHNT and CDR2 FRNRAP. CDR3 length equals 18 residues. V lost 1 base and J lost 4; bases outside the gene matches: 8. This CDR3 is CASGLGVAGGQGTGELFF. DNA for the CDR3: TGTGCTAGTGGTTTGGGGGTAGCGGGGGGGCAAGGCACCGGGGAGCTGTTTTTT.

This chain links TRBV7-6 with TRBJ2-3; D remains unclear. Germline V gene data show CDR1 as SGHVS and CDR2 as FNYEAQ. The V end lost 2 bases, the J end lost 2 bases, and 14 bases lay between the germline ends. This CDR3 is built from 16 residues. The CDR3 region has the DNA TGTGCCAGCAGCTTAATGTCGAGCAGCCCCACAGATACGCAGTATTTT. This sequence encodes CASSLMSSSPTDTQYF.

The chain employs TRBV5-8 and TRBJ1-5; D gene uncertain. V shed 2 bases and J shed 2 bases, with 11 bases lying between them. The germline CDR1 and CDR2 sequences are SGHTS and YDEGEE. The CDR3 runs 15 residues. CDR3 region: CASSFGANRNQPQHF. The CDR3 DNA is TGTGCCAGCAGCTTTGGAGCGAATCGCAATCAGCCCCAGCATTTT.

The gene calls are TRBV29-1 and TRBJ2-3; 9 bases are shared with TRBD1. CDR1 and CDR2 from the germline V gene are SQVTM and ANQGSEA. CDR3 size: 15 residues. V shed 2 bases, J shed 0 bases, and the junction held 3 bases outside the gene matches. The CDR3 here is CSVERTGASTDTQYF. CDR3 DNA: TGCAGCGTTGAAAGGACAGGGGCTAGCACAGATACGCAGTATTTT.

The chain is built from TRBV5-1 and TRBJ1-2; 10 bases map to TRBD1. V was clipped by 4 bases and J by 1 base; unmatched bases: 10. Germline CDR1 reads SGHRS; CDR2 reads YFSETQ. The CDR3 spans 17 residues. The CDR3 is CASSPGTGVLGNYGYTF. In DNA form, the CDR3 reads TGCGCCAGCAGCCCCGGGACAGGGGTTCTGGGTAACTATGGCTACACCTTC.

The V call is TRBV2, the J call TRBJ1-3; D is uncertain. V lost 2 bases and J lost 0, with 11 bases in between. Germline V CDR1 and CDR2: SNHLY, FYNNEI. The CDR3 consists of 16 residues. The CDR3, as DNA: TGTGCCAGCAGTGAACTAATGGCGGTCTCTGGAAACACCATATATTTT. It yields the protein CASSELMAVSGNTIYF.

The chain has TRBV7-9 and TRBJ2-1; TRBD2 aligns across 10 bases. V gave up 5 bases and J gave up 8 bases; unmatched junction bases: 9. This CDR3 comprises 15 residues. CDR1 and CDR2 from the germline V gene are SEHNR and FQNEAQ (reference sequence). CDR3 nucleotide sequence: TGTGCCAGCAGCCGAACTAGCGGGGTTATCTATGAGCAGTTCTTC. It is translated as CASSRTSGVIYEQFF.

V usage is TRBV5-1 and J usage is TRBJ1-1; the D is unclear. V gave up 2 bases and J gave up 0 bases, with 8 bases separating them. The CDR3 consists of 14 residues. Germline V CDR1 and CDR2: SGHRS, YFSETQ. The CDR3 region has the DNA TGCGCCAGCAGCTTTAGGAACATGAACACTGAAGCTTTCTTT. It is translated as CASSFRNMNTEAFF.

The V call is TRBV10-3, the J call TRBJ2-7, with D possibly being TRBD2 (6 bases). This CDR3 is 14 amino acids long. The germline V gene encodes CDR1 ENHRY and CDR2 SYGVKD. V lost 3 bases and J 6 bases, leaving 15 bases between the germline ends. This CDR3 is CAISDEGRSGEQYF. The CDR3 DNA sequence: TGTGCCATCAGTGATGAGGGGAGGTCTGGCGAGCAGTACTTC.

The chain uses TRBV7-2 and TRBJ1-2, with a possible D match to TRBD1 (5 bases). V lost 4 bases, J lost 6 bases, and 15 bases lay in between. Germline V gene data show CDR1 as SGHTA and CDR2 as FQGNSA. The CDR3 has 14 amino acids. The CDR3 nucleotides read TGTGCCAGCAGCTCCGGGACCCGGACGGATGGCTACACCTTC. Translated: CASSSGTRTDGYTF.

The V gene is TRBV7-8, the J gene TRBJ2-7; 8 bases map to TRBD2. The CDR3 runs to 17 residues. Germline values: CDR1 SGHVS, CDR2 FQNEAQ. V gave up 1 base and J gave up 0 bases; unmatched junction bases: 8. The CDR3 here is CASSLEASGGDSYEQYF. In DNA form, the CDR3 reads TGTGCCAGCAGCTTAGAGGCTTCCGGGGGGGACTCCTACGAGCAGTACTTC.

V is TRBV24-1 and J is TRBJ1-1; D is ambiguous. V shed 4 bases and J shed 1 base, with 9 bases lying between them. The CDR3 is made up of 14 amino acids. Per germline, CDR1 KGHDR and CDR2 SFDVKD. The DNA for the CDR3 is TGTGCCACCAGTGAATCGAGAGGGAACACTGAAGCTTTCTTT. It codes for CATSESRGNTEAFF.